The 9 T cell receptor beta chains below all came from one sample that was sequenced in a study of blood T cell repertoires in COVID-19. Here immunoSEQ multiplex PCR was the method, and the copy in TCRdb shows in-frame clones only, minus some. The sample lists approximately 47,000 clones; 88% were seen once. Source material: peripheral blood. These receptor sequences come from a human donor with active COVID-19. The donor label of this sample is uncertain.

In this sample, this clone turned up once. This rearrangement joins TRBV4-1 to TRBJ2-1; tentatively, D is TRBD2 (5 bases). CDR1 and CDR2 from the germline V gene are MGHRA and YSYEKL. This CDR3 spans 16 amino acids. V was cut by 4 bases and J by 2 bases, with 15 bases left in between. CDR3 DNA: TGCGCCAGCAGCCCTTCAGAGACGGGGACCTACAATGAGCAGTTCTTC. Protein: CASSPSETGTYNEQFF.

The rearrangement uses TRBV19 and TRBJ2-5, with no clear D. This CDR3 is built from 15 residues. The V end lost 3 bases, the J end lost 4 bases, and 15 bases lay between the germline ends. Per germline, CDR1 LNHDA and CDR2 SQIVND (reference sequence). CDR3 loop: CASSIRVATRETQYF. In DNA form, the CDR3 reads TGTGCCAGTAGTATTCGGGTTGCTACTCGAGAGACCCAGTACTTC.

The V call is TRBV18, the J call TRBJ2-7; D is possibly TRBD1 (6 bases). The CDR3 runs 13 residues. The V gene lost 3 bases and the J gene lost 5 bases, with 11 bases spanning the gap. Germline V gene data show CDR1 as KGHSH and CDR2 as LQKENI. For the CDR3, the DNA is TGTGCCAGCTCACCTGCAAACAGGGACGAGCAGTACTTC. Residues: CASSPANRDEQYF.

J is TRBJ2-3 and V is TRBV5-4; 11 nucleotides align to TRBD1. The V gene end was trimmed by 3 bases and the J gene end by 5 bases; junction bases not matched to a gene: 11. The length of the CDR3 is 17 residues. In germline, CDR1 is SGHNT, CDR2 YYREEE (reference sequence). CDR3 coding DNA: TGTGCCAGCAGCTCGGGACAGGGGGGGTACTTGTTAGATACGCAGTATTTT. It encodes CASSSGQGGYLLDTQYF. Supplemented by reference TRBV5-4 and TRBJ2-3, the full variable domain reads ETGVTQSPTHLIKTRGQQVTLRCSSQSGHNTVSWYQQALGQGPQFIFQYYREEENGRGNFPPRFSGLQFPNYSSELNVNALELDDSALYLCASSSGQGGYLLDTQYFGPGTRLTVL.

The chain uses TRBV5-1 and TRBJ2-7; TRBD2 matches 14 bases. Germline V gives CDR1 SGHRS, CDR2 YFSETQ. V gave up 4 bases and J gave up 2 bases; unmatched junction bases: 8. The CDR3 is made up of 17 amino acids. The CDR3 sequence is CASSPPGLAGGAYEQYF. DNA for the CDR3: TGCGCCAGCAGCCCACCCGGACTAGCGGGAGGAGCCTACGAGCAGTACTTC.

This clone has more than one count but fewer than ten. One junction end does not reproduce the germline sequence, and a read error may be involved. The V call is TRBV2, the J call TRBJ1-5; 9 bases are a match to TRBD1. CDR3 length: 12 residues. Germline values: CDR1 SNHLY, CDR2 FYNNEI. CDR3: CASGEDRGLRHF. As DNA, the CDR3 is TGTGCCAGCGGTGAGGACAGGGGACTTCGGCATTTT.

The chain recombines TRBV12-3 or TRBV12-4 with TRBJ1-2, with TRBD1 matching over 7 bases. Trimming took 2 bases from V and 6 from J; bases not matched to a gene: 3. The CDR3 is 13 residues long. The CDR3 region is CASSLIGTDGYTF. In DNA form, the CDR3 reads TGTGCCAGCAGTTTAATTGGGACAGATGGCTACACCTTC.

The chain is built from TRBV5-1 and TRBJ1-3; no reliable D call. V was clipped by 0 bases and J by 0 bases, with 10 bases between them. The CDR3 contains 16 residues. Germline CDR1 SGHRS, CDR2 YFSETQ. DNA for the CDR3: TGCGCCAGCAGCTTGGGGGCGATCAACTCTGGAAACACCATATATTTT. Amino acid sequence: CASSLGAINSGNTIYF.

This chain joins TRBV7-8 and TRBJ1-5, with D maybe TRBD1 (5 bases). CDR1 is SGHVS, CDR2 FQNEAQ, per germline. The V end lost 5 bases, the J end lost 1 base, and 18 bases lay between the germline ends. The CDR3 is 17 residues long. The CDR3 reads CASSPRGGVGSNQPQHF. The CDR3 nucleotides read TGTGCCAGCAGCCCCCGCGGGGGGGTAGGAAGCAATCAGCCCCAGCATTTT.